These 13 T cell receptor beta chains share one sample of origin, sequenced in a study of blood T cell repertoires in COVID-19. The assay was immunoSEQ multiplex PCR, and TCRdb's table has in-frame clones only and misses some. The sample has over 350,000 clones, approximately 91% seen once; the top ten hold 0.7% to 0.95%. The sequencing input was PBMCs or T cells enriched from blood (not recorded which). The receptors were sampled from a middle-aged woman who had been exposed to COVID-19.

The V and J genes are TRBV13 and TRBJ1-3; D gene unclear. V lost 4 bases, J lost 0 bases, and 10 bases lay in between. Germline values: CDR1 PRHDT, CDR2 FYEKMQ (reference sequence). This CDR3 is built from 15 residues. The CDR3 coding sequence is TGTGCCAGCAGCTCTGGACTGATCTCTGGAAACACCATATATTTT. Its translation: CASSSGLISGNTIYF.

V gene TRBV5-1 combines with J gene TRBJ1-6, with D perhaps TRBD1 (5 bases). The CDR3 is 15 residues long. Trimming removed 0 bases from V and 12 bases from J, with 16 bases in between. Looked up from germline, CDR1 is SGHRS and CDR2 is YFSETQ. For the CDR3, the DNA is TGCGCCAGCAGCTTGGAGGGGCCTCGGGGGGTACCCCTCCACTTT. It translates to CASSLEGPRGVPLHF.

V and J are TRBV5-5 and TRBJ1-4, with no clear D. Germline values: CDR1 SGHKS, CDR2 YYEKEE (reference sequence). Trimming stripped 3 bases from V and 2 bases from J, with 11 bases between. CDR3 length: 15 residues. CDR3 in amino acids: CASSSRRATNEKLFF. For the CDR3, the DNA is TGTGCCAGCAGCTCGCGCCGCGCCACTAATGAAAAACTGTTTTTT.

The CDR3 region is CASVSTLPLSSGAQYF. CDR3 bases: TGTGCCAGCGTATCGACACTTCCCCTCTCATCAGGGGCCCAGTACTTC. The V gene is TRBV2, the J gene TRBJ2-5; perhaps TRBD1 as D (6 bases). From germline, CDR1 is SNHLY and CDR2 FYNNEI. V shed 8 bases and J shed 9 bases, with 28 bases lying between them. This CDR3 is 16 amino acids long.

Here the CDR3 reads CASRPDSSYEQYF. In DNA, the CDR3 is TGTGCCAGCAGACCCGATAGCTCCTACGAGCAGTACTTC. The chain uses TRBV12-3 or TRBV12-4 and TRBJ2-7; D is unresolved. CDR3 length: 13 amino acids. Trimming removed 6 bases at V and 0 bases at J, with 9 bases between.

This rearrangement joins TRBV3-1 (or the pseudogene TRBV3-2) to TRBJ1-1; 9 nucleotides line up with TRBD1. The trim removed 4 bases at V and 4 bases at J, leaving 1 base unmatched. The V gene's germline CDR1 is LGHDT and CDR2 YNNKEL (reference sequence). There are 13 residues in the CDR3. For the CDR3, the DNA is TGTGCCAGCAGCCTACAGGGGGCCACTGAAGCTTTCTTT. This translates into CASSLQGATEAFF.

CDR3 nucleotide sequence: TGTGCCAGCAGCCTCCTCGGGGGGCCAACCTACGAGCAGTACTTC. Translation gives CASSLLGGPTYEQYF. This chain links TRBV3-1 (or the pseudogene TRBV3-2) with TRBJ2-7, with a weak D call TRBD2 (7 bases). The CDR3 is 15 amino acids. The ends were cut back, 4 bases at V and 2 bases at J, with 15 bases in the middle. Germline V lookup: CDR1 LGHDT, CDR2 YNNKEL (reference sequence).

For the CDR3, the DNA is TGCGCCAGCAGTGAGGGATCAGGGGCGGGCTACACCTTC. Residues: CASSEGSGAGYTF. The rearrangement links TRBV10-2 to TRBJ1-2; a possible D gene is TRBD1 (6 bases). The CDR3 runs to 13 residues. V was cut by 2 bases and J by 8 bases, with 12 bases left in between. The germline gives CDR1 WSHSY, CDR2 SAAADI.

CDR3: CASSEGLRRPELFF. The CDR3 DNA follows: TGTGCCAGCAGTGAAGGACTCCGGCGGCCGGAACTGTTTTTT. This rearrangement joins TRBV2 to TRBJ1-4; unclear D gene. The CDR3 contains 14 residues. Germline loops: CDR1 SNHLY, CDR2 FYNNEI. The V and J ends lost 1 base and 12 bases respectively, with 15 bases between them.

CDR3 coding DNA: TGTGCCACCAGTGATCGGACACCAACAAGCTCCTACAATGAGCAGTTCTTC. Translation: CATSDRTPTSSYNEQFF. The chain employs TRBV24-1 and TRBJ2-1, with D perhaps TRBD1 (5 bases). The V end was cut by 3 bases, the J end by 0 bases, with 14 bases between. This CDR3 comprises 17 residues. Germline lookup yields CDR1 KGHDR and CDR2 SFDVKD.

The rearrangement joins TRBV7-8 to TRBJ2-7; D unclear. From germline, CDR1 is SGHVS and CDR2 FQNEAQ. V was clipped by 1 base and J by 0 bases, with 7 bases between them. The CDR3 is made up of 14 amino acids. The CDR3 coding sequence is TGTGCCAGCAGCTTAGTCCCAGACTCCTACGAGCAGTACTTC. It encodes CASSLVPDSYEQYF.

The chain uses TRBV20-1 and TRBJ2-1, with 8 bases identical to TRBD2. The V segment lost 3 bases and the J segment 2 bases; nucleotides outside the gene matches: 9. The CDR3 is 16 amino acids. Germline CDR1 reads DFQATT; CDR2 reads SNEGSKA (reference sequence). CDR3 protein: CSASKVGSGAYNEQFF. CDR3 nucleotides: TGCAGTGCTAGTAAGGTCGGTAGCGGGGCCTACAATGAGCAGTTCTTC.

This sequence joins TRBV7-9 and TRBJ2-4; no firm D call. The V gene's germline CDR1 is SEHNR and CDR2 FQNEAQ (reference sequence). This CDR3 contains 15 residues. Between the trimmed V and J ends, which lost 3 bases and 0 bases, there was a span of 9 bases. CDR3 sequence reads: CASSFGYRAKNIQYF. For the CDR3, the DNA is TGTGCCAGCAGCTTCGGATACAGAGCCAAAAACATTCAGTACTTC.